This T cell receptor (beta chain) emerged from a study of blood T cell repertoires in COVID-19. CDR3 length equals 15 residues. The ends were cut back, 7 bases at V and 6 bases at J, with 16 bases in the middle. Germline V lookup: CDR1 MNHNY, CDR2 SVGAGI (reference sequence). The data were produced by immunoSEQ multiplex PCR, yet TCRdb's version contains in-frame clones alone and is incomplete. The table records fewer than 250,000 clones, 90% of them present only once. This TCR came from a man aged 25-45 years with COVID-19, enrolled during active disease. The sample taken for sequencing was peripheral blood. The chain is built from TRBV6-6 and TRBJ1-6; D may be TRBD1 (6 bases). The CDR3 here is CASTPRGISNSPLHF. DNA for the CDR3: TGTGCCAGCACTCCCAGGGGTATAAGTAATTCACCCCTCCACTTT.